This T cell receptor (beta chain) is from a study of cytomegalovirus exposure and HLA in healthy donors. Overall study context: Among the approximately 400 genotyped donors, approximately 82% were placed in the Caucasian-associated ancestry cluster. Study-wide points: Per a prior analysis, the majority of TCR beta V segments were productive roughly 90% or roughly 30% of the time.

The CDR3 is 15 amino acids. The germline V gene encodes CDR1 MNHNS and CDR2 SASEGT. The V and J ends lost 6 bases and 5 bases respectively, with 19 bases between them. In the PCR, 60 Vbeta and 13 Jbeta primers were used. Profiled with immunoSEQ multiplex PCR; TCRdb holds only in-frame clones, not every one. This sample carries some 190,000 clones, around 76% of them seen once, and the ten largest clones take approximately 1.5%. In regard to this clone: Its antigen is as yet unknown.

This receptor was taken from a man aged 40-50 years in good health and CMV-seronegative. Sequencing was carried out using PBMCs. The chain recombines TRBV6-1 with TRBJ1-2, with D possibly matching TRBD1 (5 bases). The CDR3 reads CASSQGEGIGYGYTF. Written as DNA, the CDR3 is TGTGCCAGCAGCCAAGGGGAGGGAATAGGATATGGCTACACCTTC.